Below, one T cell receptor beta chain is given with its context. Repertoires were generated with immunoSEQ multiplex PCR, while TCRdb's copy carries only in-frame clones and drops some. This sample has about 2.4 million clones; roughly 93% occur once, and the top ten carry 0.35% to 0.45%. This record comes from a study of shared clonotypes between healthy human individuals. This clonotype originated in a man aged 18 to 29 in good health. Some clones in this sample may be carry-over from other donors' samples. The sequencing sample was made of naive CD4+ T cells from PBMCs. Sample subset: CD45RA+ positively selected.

CDR3 bases: TGCGCCAGCAGCCAAGATTATGGGACGGCATACGAGCAGTACTTC. Encoded protein: CASSQDYGTAYEQYF. The rearrangement links TRBV4-1 to TRBJ2-7; D tentatively reads TRBD1 or TRBD2 (5 bases each). CDR1 is MGHRA, CDR2 YSYEKL, per germline. The CDR3 covers 15 residues. The V gene lost 0 bases and the J gene lost 4 bases, with 13 bases spanning the gap.